What follows are 3 T cell receptor beta chains derived from one specimen sequenced in a study of spatial heterogeneity in lung cancer. TCRdb re-derived calls from the 5' RACE reads in MiXCR, one entry per CDR3 protein. The profile shows approximately 92,000 distinct CDR3 sequences, approximately 12% of them singletons. Noted time point: sample taken at primary tumor resection. From tumor, nontumor lung or frozen PBMC, whole RNA was taken unsorted for sequencing. Sequenced here: PBMCs, sampled at surgery. The origin of the receptors is a male donor with early-stage non-small cell lung cancer.

This clonotype was counted only a few times. The chain joins TRBV4-1 to TRBJ2-2; D is unclear. In germline, CDR1 is MGHRA, CDR2 YSYEKL. V was trimmed by 3 bases and J by 6 bases, leaving 11 bases between them. The length of the CDR3 is 14 residues. The DNA for the CDR3 is TGCGCCAGCAGCCATGAAACCGGGTCCGGGGAGCTGTTTTTT. As protein: CASSHETGSGELFF.

The sample holds many counts of this clonotype. The junction departs from the called germline gene at one end, perhaps through a read error. The chain carries TRBV7-2 and TRBJ2-3, with D perhaps matching TRBD1 (6 bases). The CDR3 has 15 residues. The germline V gene encodes CDR1 SGHTA and CDR2 FQGNSA. This chain's CDR3 is CASSLGGRGTDTQYF. The DNA of the CDR3 is TGTGCCAGCAGTTTAGGGGGACGAGGCACAGATACGCAGTATTTT. Full variable domain (missing parts from reference TRBV7-2 and TRBJ2-3): GAGVSQSPSNKVTEKGKDVELRCDPISGHTALYWYRQSLGQGLEFLIYFQGNSAPDKSGLPSDRFSAERTGGSVSTLTIQRTQQEDSAVYLCASSLGGRGTDTQYFGPGTRLTVL.

The chain recombines TRBV5-1 with TRBJ2-2, with D tentatively TRBD2 (5 bases). Trimming shortened V by 3 bases and J by 0 bases, and 6 bases separated the two germline ends. The CDR3 runs to 14 residues. CDR1 and CDR2 from the germline V gene are SGHRS and YFSETQ. The CDR3 nucleotides read TGCGCCAGCAGCTACGGGACGAACACCGGGGAGCTGTTTTTT. Its translation: CASSYGTNTGELFF.